This T cell receptor (beta chain) was found in a study of T cell responses to AZD1222 COVID-19 vaccine. Method: immunoSEQ multiplex PCR; TCRdb's copy keeps in-frame clones and lacks some. In the table there are around 170,000 clones, 70% to 90% of which are singletons. The study, taken as a whole, reports: Donors skewed white British and female; clonal diversity was possibly underestimated. Dominant CD4 TCR responses targeted spike regions 160-218 and 743-854. Researchers took repertoire samples only after the peak T cell response had come.

V was clipped by 7 bases and J by 10 bases, with 14 bases between them. Germline CDR1 reads SGHNT; CDR2 reads YENEEA. There are 12 residues in the CDR3. Remarks on this clone: Antigen: not known.

This clonotype was obtained from an adult who received the AZD1222 COVID-19 vaccine. The starting material was peripheral blood, obtained 28 days after the second AZD1222 dose. This rearrangement joins TRBV11-3 to TRBJ2-1, with D perhaps TRBD2 (5 bases). The CDR3 nucleotides read TGTGCCAGCAACCATGGCGGAGGAGAGCAGTTCTTC. Protein product: CASNHGGGEQFF.